These 23 T cell receptor beta chains were sequenced from one sample in a study of chemoradiotherapy in HPV16-positive cancers. The assay was immunoSEQ multiplex PCR, and TCRdb's table has in-frame clones only and misses some. The sample records some 10,000 clones, 80% to 85% being singletons. Specimen: blood, collected from a patient who underwent chemoradiotherapy. Receptor source: a human donor with HPV-associated anogenital cancer.

Only one count was recorded for this clone. The chain has TRBV7-9 and TRBJ1-2, with D unresolved. CDR3 length: 11 amino acids. Germline V lookup: CDR1 SEHNR, CDR2 FQNEAQ (reference sequence). The V and J ends lost 3 bases and 5 bases respectively, with 4 bases between them. CDR3 nucleotides: TGTGCCAGCAGCTTCGCATATGGCTACACCTTC. Protein sequence: CASSFAYGYTF.

CDR3 DNA sequence: TGTGCCAGCTCACCATCGCGGACAGGGGAAAGCGAGCAGTACTTC. Its translation is CASSPSRTGESEQYF. This rearrangement joins TRBV18 to TRBJ2-7; 9 bases are a match to TRBD1. In germline, CDR1 is KGHSH, CDR2 LQKENI. This CDR3 has 15 residues. Trimming at V came to 2 bases and at J to 6 bases, leaving 8 bases not matched to a gene.

The J gene is TRBJ1-5, the V gene TRBV6-5; TRBD1 matches at 7 bases. CDR3 length: 15 residues. Germline CDR1 reads MNHEY; CDR2 reads SVGAGI. The J segment lost 1 base and the V segment lost 6 bases, leaving 6 bases of the junction unmatched. The CDR3 DNA sequence: TGTGCCAGCAGCCTTCGGACAGGAAGCAATCAGCCCCAGCATTTT. Translating it yields CASSLRTGSNQPQHF.

This chain connects TRBV2 to TRBJ2-6; a possible D gene is TRBD1 (5 bases). Germline CDR1 SNHLY, CDR2 FYNNEI. V dropped 2 bases and J dropped 2 bases, with 7 bases sitting between them. The CDR3 length is 15 residues. The CDR3 DNA is TGTGCCAGCAGTGAATTAGGGGCTGGGGCCAACGTCCTGACTTTC. It codes for CASSELGAGANVLTF.

The V and J genes are TRBV27 and TRBJ1-6; 8 bases align to TRBD1. The CDR3 sequence is 14 residues long. In germline, CDR1 is MNHEY, CDR2 SMNVEV (reference sequence). Trimming took 6 bases from V and 8 from J; bases not matched to a gene: 6. The CDR3 is CASSPGTGDSPLHF. CDR3 sequence (DNA): TGTGCCAGCAGCCCCGGGACAGGCGATTCACCCCTCCACTTT.

The chain has TRBV6-4 and TRBJ2-5; 8 bases are a match to TRBD2. The CDR3 has 15 residues. The V gene's germline CDR1 is MRHNA and CDR2 SNTAGT. V was clipped by 2 bases and J by 2 bases; unmatched bases: 4. The CDR3 protein is CASSDSGGIQETQYF. As DNA, the CDR3 is TGTGCCAGCAGTGACAGCGGGGGCATACAAGAGACCCAGTACTTC.

This clone was recorded once. J is TRBJ1-6 and V is TRBV7-2, with no clear D. This CDR3 contains 16 residues. Trimming took off 1 base at V and 7 bases at J, with 14 bases between the two ends. Germline CDR1 and CDR2: SGHTA and FQGNSA. CDR3 nucleotide sequence: TGTGCCAGCAGCTTAGTCGCGGGGATCCTCAATTCACCCCTCCACTTT. As protein: CASSLVAGILNSPLHF.

The chain employs TRBV7-2 and TRBJ1-1; perhaps TRBD1 as D (5 bases). The ends were cut back, 4 bases at V and 3 bases at J, with 9 bases in the middle. Germline CDR1 SGHTA, CDR2 FQGNSA. The CDR3 runs to 13 residues. DNA for the CDR3: TGTGCCAGCAGCTCCCAAGGGGACACTGAAGCTTTCTTT. Translation: CASSSQGDTEAFF.

V usage is TRBV11-1 and J usage is TRBJ2-3; no reliable D call. Germline loops: CDR1 SGHAT, CDR2 FQDESV (reference sequence). V was shortened by 5 bases and J by 8 bases, with 14 bases between the two germline ends. The CDR3 contains 13 residues. The CDR3 protein is CASSLSSSRTQYF. CDR3 sequence (DNA): TGTGCCAGCAGCCTATCCTCTAGTCGTACGCAGTATTTT.

The genes are TRBV19 and TRBJ2-5; TRBD1 or TRBD2 may be the D gene (6 bases each). This CDR3 is 14 amino acids long. CDR1 and CDR2 (germline): LNHDA, SQIVND (reference sequence). Here the CDR3 DNA reads TGTGCGGGGAAGGGGGGACACCCCTGGGAGACCCAGTACTTC. It translates to CAGKGGHPWETQYF.

The chain has TRBV7-6 and TRBJ2-7; 7 nucleotides match TRBD1. The CDR3 runs to 15 residues. J gave up 3 bases and V 2 bases, and 7 bases lay outside the gene matches. Germline CDR1 SGHVS, CDR2 FNYEAQ. The CDR3 sequence is CASSLMGQINYEQYF. In DNA form, the CDR3 reads TGTGCCAGCAGCTTAATGGGACAGATTAACTACGAGCAGTACTTC. The full variable domain, with the rest looked up from reference TRBV7-6 and TRBJ2-7, is GAGVSQSPRYKVTKRGQDVALRCDPISGHVSLYWYRQALGQGPEFLTYFNYEAQQDKSGLPNDRFSAERPEGSISTLTIQRTEQRDSAMYRCASSLMGQINYEQYFGPGTRLTVT.

The chain uses TRBV2 and TRBJ2-3; D may correspond to TRBD1 or TRBD2 (6 bases each). Germline V gene sequence: CDR1 SNHLY, CDR2 FYNNEI. Trimming shortened V by 6 bases and J by 3 bases, and 19 bases separated the two germline ends. The CDR3 consists of 16 residues. CDR3 bases: TGTGCCAGCAGGGGGCTCCCTAGAGGGGGGACAGATACGCAGTATTTT. It translates to CASRGLPRGGTDTQYF.

This rearrangement joins TRBV19 to TRBJ1-1; D is perhaps TRBD1 (6 bases). This CDR3 has 15 residues. Germline loops: CDR1 LNHDA, CDR2 SQIVND (reference sequence). Trimming left V 6 bases short and J 6 bases short, with 20 bases between. The CDR3 DNA is TGTGCCAGTAGGAGTTCCTCTAGGGGGGCAGCTGAAGCTTTCTTT. Its translation is CASRSSSRGAAEAFF.

The chain joins TRBV6-5 to TRBJ2-5; a possible D gene is TRBD2 (6 bases). This CDR3 spans 13 amino acids. V was clipped by 8 bases and J by 3 bases, with 13 bases between them. Germline V lookup: CDR1 MNHEY, CDR2 SVGAGI. CDR3 in DNA: TGTGCCAGCCGACTAGGGAGTAAAGAGACCCAGTACTTC. This sequence encodes CASRLGSKETQYF.

The chain employs TRBV5-1 and TRBJ2-2; 11 nucleotides line up with TRBD1. CDR3 length: 17 residues. Germline-derived CDR1 and CDR2 are SGHRS and YFSETQ. V shed 0 bases, J shed 2 bases, and the junction held 3 bases outside the gene matches. Here the CDR3 reads CASSLEWTGGNTGELFF. The CDR3 bases are TGCGCCAGCAGCTTGGAATGGACAGGGGGCAACACCGGGGAGCTGTTTTTT.

This rearrangement joins TRBV6-1 to TRBJ1-5; D uncertain. The CDR3 extends over 12 amino acids. Germline V gives CDR1 MNHNS, CDR2 SASEGT. Trimming took off 4 bases at V and 6 bases at J, with 7 bases between the two ends. The CDR3 DNA reads TGTGCCAGCAGTGTCGATGGTCAGCCCCAGCATTTT. This codes for CASSVDGQPQHF.

The V and J genes are TRBV4-2 and TRBJ1-1; D unresolved. The CDR3 has 13 residues. V lost 1 base and J lost 9, with 12 bases in between. Germline CDR1 reads LGHNA; CDR2 reads YNFKEQ. CDR3 nucleotide sequence: TGTGCCAGCAGCCAAGTCTTGGCCCCCAAAGCTTTCTTT. This sequence encodes CASSQVLAPKAFF.

The chain joins TRBV7-9 to TRBJ1-6; TRBD1 might be the D (6 bases). Germline assignment: CDR1 SEHNR and CDR2 FQNEAQ (reference sequence). The CDR3 has 13 residues. V dropped 6 bases and J dropped 8 bases, with 11 bases sitting between them. CDR3 sequence (DNA): TGTGCCAGCAGGCCTGCAGGGGATTCACCCCTCCACTTT. Protein sequence: CASRPAGDSPLHF.

The CDR3 protein is CASSSQGQTNSPLHF. CDR3 coding DNA: TGTGCCAGCTCATCTCAAGGACAGACTAATTCACCCCTCCACTTT. The gene calls are TRBV18 and TRBJ1-6, with TRBD1 as a possible D gene (6 bases). The germline V gene has CDR1 KGHSH and CDR2 LQKENI. This CDR3 region has 15 residues. The V end lost 5 bases, the J end lost 6 bases, and 14 bases lay between the germline ends.

This clone is a singleton in its sample. The chain joins TRBV5-1 to TRBJ1-2; maybe TRBD1 (5 bases). The germline CDR1 and CDR2 sequences are SGHRS and YFSETQ. Trimming stripped 4 bases from V and 6 bases from J, with 16 bases between. This CDR3 has 14 residues. CDR3 loop: CASSPQTAGNGYTF. The CDR3 bases are TGCGCCAGCAGCCCACAGACGGCAGGGAATGGCTACACCTTC.

J is TRBJ2-1 and V is TRBV7-2, with D perhaps TRBD1 or TRBD2 (7 bases each). The CDR3 extends over 16 amino acids. Germline CDR1 reads SGHTA; CDR2 reads FQGNSA. With 1 base removed from V and 7 bases from J, the gap between germline ends came to 17 bases. CDR3 residues: CASSLVGPQGGNEQFF. The DNA of the CDR3 is TGTGCCAGCAGCTTAGTAGGTCCCCAGGGGGGGAATGAGCAGTTCTTC.

The chain uses TRBV5-1 and TRBJ1-1; D gene ambiguous. Germline CDR1 and CDR2: SGHRS and YFSETQ. The CDR3 length is 12 residues. V shed 0 bases and J shed 5 bases, with 5 bases lying between them. The CDR3: CASSLEGTEAFF. CDR3 DNA sequence: TGCGCCAGCAGCTTGGAAGGGACTGAAGCTTTCTTT.

The V and J genes are TRBV9 and TRBJ1-2, with D hard to call. V was trimmed by 1 base and J by 4 bases, leaving 17 bases between them. Germline CDR1 reads SGDLS; CDR2 reads YYNGEE. The CDR3 runs to 16 residues. The CDR3 bases are TGTGCCAGCAGCGTATCAACTCCTCGGGCGTCCTATGGCTACACCTTC. This translates into CASSVSTPRASYGYTF.